This record covers a single T cell receptor (beta chain). Its matching antigen is unknown. This specimen comes from a study of yellow fever vaccine responses in identical twins. Study-level results: Twins' vaccine T cell responses reportedly seemed partly convergent and partly personalized.

V was trimmed by 3 bases and J by 3 bases, leaving 15 bases between them. There are 15 residues in the CDR3. Germline-derived CDR1 and CDR2 are LGHDT and YNNKEL (reference sequence). TCRdb fed the RT-PCR reads into MiXCR, producing one record per CDR3 protein. Of 3,000 to 4,000 distinct CDR3 sequences detected, roughly 84% appear once; the ten largest clones hold 2.5% to 3.5%. This chain joins TRBV3-1 and TRBJ2-7; perhaps TRBD1 as D (7 bases). The sequencing here drew on T cells from blood (PBMCs), unsorted or a sorted subset (not recorded which), taken before or after yellow fever vaccination (not recorded which). The source of this sequence is a young woman who received the yellow fever vaccine. The CDR3 reads CASSQARDRFYEQYF. CDR3 DNA sequence: TGTGCCAGCAGCCAGGCGCGGGACAGATTCTACGAGCAGTACTTC.